Listed below are T cell receptor beta chains from one sample, sequenced in a study of blood T cells in healthy people across ages. TCRdb re-derived calls from the 5' RACE reads in MiXCR, one entry per CDR3 protein. The profile shows 750,000 to 850,000 distinct CDR3 sequences, around a quarter of them singletons. The same data also went into a second study, on T cells of mothers and their children.

Sample: blood. The receptor set was obtained from a boy younger than 18 in good health. CDR3s include the opening cysteine and the closing phenylalanine or tryptophan. A D gene is named only where the DNA matches it firmly. Clone size is given for some rows only: seen once, a few or many times, or a class if the clone is expanded.

TRBJ1-5	TRBD1	TRBV29-1	few	TGCAGCGTCGGACAGGGGGGCAATCAGCTCCAGCATTTT	CSVGQGGNQLQHF
TRBJ1-1	NA	TRBV28	NA	TGTGCCAGCAGTCCTGCGACCGGGACACTGAACACTGAAGCTTTCTTT	CASSPATGTLNTEAFF
TRBJ2-5	TRBD1	TRBV5-1	NA	TGCGCCAGCAGCTTGGGGACAGGGACAGGAGAGACCCAGTACTTC	CASSLGTGTGETQYF
TRBJ2-7	NA	TRBV5-1	NA	TGCGCCAGCAGCTTGTGGGTTGGGGCAGGCTACTACGAGCAGTACTTC	CASSLWVGAGYYEQYF
TRBJ2-1	NA	TRBV12-3/TRBV12-4	NA	TGTGCCAGCAGTTTAGTGATGAGGAGTGGTTCCTACAATGAGCAGTTCTTC	CASSLVMRSGSYNEQFF
TRBJ1-1	NA	TRBV4-2	NA	TGTGCCAGCAGGCTGGGACGTTGGGGGAACACTGAAGCTTTCTTT	CASRLGRWGNTEAFF
TRBJ2-5	TRBD1	TRBV7-2	few	TGTGCCAGCAGCTTACTGGGACAGGGAGCAGAGACCCAGTACTTC	CASSLLGQGAETQYF
TRBJ1-2	NA	TRBV20-1	NA	TGCAGTGCGCCAAACAAAGGGGACTATGGCTACACCTTC	CSAPNKGDYGYTF
TRBJ2-5	NA	TRBV14	few	TGTGCCAGCAGCCAAGGTTACCGGCTCCAAGAGACCCAGTACTTC	CASSQGYRLQETQYF
TRBJ2-5	TRBD2	TRBV29-1	NA	TGCAGCGTTTTCGGGGGGAAGGAGACCCAGTACTTC	CSVFGGKETQYF
TRBJ1-1	NA	TRBV20-1	NA	TGCAGTGCTAGAGACCCGAACACTGAAGCTTTCTTT	CSARDPNTEAFF
TRBJ1-2	NA	TRBV5-5	few	TGTGCCAGCAGCATAGCCCGGGGGGCCCAAGGTGGCTACACCTTC	CASSIARGAQGGYTF
TRBJ2-2	NA	TRBV9	NA	TGTGCCAGCAGTGCAGGCGCCGGGGAGCTGTTTTTT	CASSAGAGELFF
TRBJ2-4	TRBD2	TRBV7-8	NA	TGTGCCAGCAGCTTAGGGACTAGCGGGTTAGCCAAAAACATTCAGTACTTC	CASSLGTSGLAKNIQYF
TRBJ2-2	TRBD1	TRBV28	few	TGTGCCAGCAGTTTACTTGACAGGGTCCCCGGGGAGCTGTTTTTT	CASSLLDRVPGELFF
TRBJ2-7	TRBD2	TRBV20-1	few	TGCAGTGCTAGAGGCTGGGCGGGAGGCCTTTCGGACGAGCAGTACTTC	CSARGWAGGLSDEQYF
TRBJ2-3	NA	TRBV4-3	few	TGCGCCAGCAGCCAAGATTATGGACGGCGCACAGATACGCAGTATTTT	CASSQDYGRRTDTQYF
TRBJ2-1	TRBD2	TRBV18	NA	TGTGCCAGCAGACTAGCGGGGGCCCCCGAGCAGTTCTTC	CASRLAGAPEQFF
TRBJ1-2	TRBD1	TRBV28	NA	TGTGCCAGCACTCCAGGGACAGGGAACGGCTACACCTTC	CASTPGTGNGYTF
TRBJ2-1	NA	TRBV2	few	TGTGCCGGCAGTAGGGCTCTAGGGTACAATGAGCAGTTCTTC	CAGSRALGYNEQFF
TRBJ1-1	TRBD1	TRBV12-3/TRBV12-4	NA	TGTGCCAGCAGTTTTCGTGGACAGGGGGCTTCTGAAGCTTTCTTT	CASSFRGQGASEAFF
TRBJ2-1	NA	TRBV7-3	NA	TGTGCCAGCAGCTTAACACCCGGGAGTGAGCAGTTCTTC	CASSLTPGSEQFF
TRBJ2-1	NA	TRBV9	few	TGTGCCAGCAGCGTGGACGGTTGGGGAACTGAGCAGTTCTTC	CASSVDGWGTEQFF
TRBJ2-1	TRBD2	TRBV7-2	NA	TGTGCCAGCAGCCCCAAGGGACTAGCGGGGGCCTCCTACAACGAGCAGTTCTTC	CASSPKGLAGASYNEQFF
TRBJ2-1	NA	TRBV7-2	NA	TGTGCCAGCAGCTTAGGGCTTAACTACAATGAGCAGTTCTTC	CASSLGLNYNEQFF
TRBJ2-7	TRBD2	TRBV12-3/TRBV12-4	many	TGTGCCAGCCGACTAGCGGGAGGGCCCTACGAGCAGTACTTC	CASRLAGGPYEQYF
TRBJ2-1	NA	TRBV5-6	few	TGTGCCAGCAGCTTAAGGACACCCTACAATGAGCAGTTCTTC	CASSLRTPYNEQFF
TRBJ2-7	NA	TRBV12-3/TRBV12-4	NA	TGTGCCAGCAGTTTAAATTCGTGGGGCTCATCCTACGAGCAGTACTTC	CASSLNSWGSSYEQYF
TRBJ2-7	TRBD1	TRBV29-1	NA	TGCAGCGTCGACCAGGGGGCAGGGGCGGGCGAGCAGTACTTC	CSVDQGAGAGEQYF
TRBJ1-6	TRBD1	TRBV7-3	few	TGTGCCAGCAGCTTAAAGGCAGGGGGAGATTCACCCCTCCACTTT	CASSLKAGGDSPLHF
TRBJ2-1	NA	TRBV5-1	few	TGCGCCAGCAGCTACGGGGAGAGTCTTTACAATGAGCAGTTCTTC	CASSYGESLYNEQFF
TRBJ1-2	NA	TRBV11-2	few	TGTGCCAGCAGCTTAGAACAATTGAGGGGCGGCTACACCTTC	CASSLEQLRGGYTF
TRBJ1-3	NA	TRBV2	few	TGTGCCAGCAGTCAGGAACTCTCTGGAAACACCATATATTTT	CASSQELSGNTIYF
TRBJ2-5	NA	TRBV29-1	few	TGCAGCGTTGAAGAGGGGTTCCGGGAGACCCAGTACTTC	CSVEEGFRETQYF
TRBJ2-5	NA	TRBV20-1	few	TGCAGTGCTAGACCCACTGGGACGGAGACCCAGTACTTC	CSARPTGTETQYF
TRBJ1-4	TRBD1	TRBV7-2	few	TGTGCCAGCAGCTTCGGCCGGGACAGGGGTGGATTTGGAGAAAAACTGTTTTTT	CASSFGRDRGGFGEKLFF
TRBJ2-5	TRBD2	TRBV7-2	few	TGTGCCAGCAGCACGACTAGCGGGGATGTTGAGACCCGGTACTTC	CASSTTSGDVETRYF
TRBJ2-7	NA	TRBV7-2	NA	TGTGCCAGCAGCCCCTTGGCAGGGAAGGTCGGCGAGCAGTACTTC	CASSPLAGKVGEQYF
TRBJ2-4	NA	TRBV7-3	few	TGTGCCAGCAGCTCATCACCCGGAGTAATTCAGTACTTC	CASSSSPGVIQYF
TRBJ2-5	NA	TRBV20-1	few	TGCAGTGCTCTATTAGGGACGCAGGGAGAGACCCAGTACTTC	CSALLGTQGETQYF
TRBJ1-4	NA	TRBV7-2	few	TGTGCCAGCAGTCTAGCGCGTGGGGCAACTAATGAAAAACTGTTTTTT	CASSLARGATNEKLFF
TRBJ2-3	TRBD2	TRBV5-1	few	TGCGCCAGCAAGATAGCGGGCCACCCCACAGATACGCAGTATTTT	CASKIAGHPTDTQYF
TRBJ2-3	NA	TRBV20-1	few	TGCAGTGCTACACTAGCTGGGAGCACAGATACGCAGTATTTT	CSATLAGSTDTQYF
TRBJ2-7	NA	TRBV27	few	TGTGCCAGCAGCCCATTGGGGCCCCACGAGCAGTACTTC	CASSPLGPHEQYF
TRBJ2-1	NA	TRBV14	NA	TGTGCCAGCAGCCAGTGGCAGCCAAGCTCCAATGAGCAGTTCTTC	CASSQWQPSSNEQFF
TRBJ1-1	NA	TRBV7-2	once	TGTGCCAGCAGCTTACTGGGACACCCGAACACTGAAGCTTTCTTT	CASSLLGHPNTEAFF
TRBJ2-7	NA	TRBV5-1	NA	TGCGCCAGCAACCGGGACAACTCCTACGAGCAGTACTTC	CASNRDNSYEQYF
TRBJ2-7	NA	TRBV29-1	NA	TGCAGCGTTGAATTGGTGACCTACGAGCAGTACTTC	CSVELVTYEQYF
TRBJ2-1	TRBD2	TRBV28	NA	TGTGCCAGCAGTATCCTCTCGACTAGCGTAGTATACAATGAGCAGTTCTTC	CASSILSTSVVYNEQFF
TRBJ2-4	TRBD1	TRBV6-2/TRBV6-3	few	TGTGCCAGCAGTTACGTGGGGACAGCGAAAAACATTCAGTACTTC	CASSYVGTAKNIQYF
TRBJ2-7	TRBD1	TRBV2	NA	TGTGCCAGCAGCGCTGGGACAGTATCCTACGAGCAGTACTTC	CASSAGTVSYEQYF